Listed here are 10 T cell receptor beta chains from one sample, sequenced in a study of radiation and T cells in renal cell carcinoma. Regarding time point: blood 2 weeks post-SBRT. Documented treatment: 15 Gy SBRT to primary tumor, nephrectomy 4 weeks later. TCRdb's table, derived via immunoSEQ multiplex PCR, lists solely in-frame clones and lacks some. The sample shows around 130,000 clones, roughly four fifths of them seen only once. The specimen comprised blood, sampled from a patient whose treatment included radiotherapy and nephrectomy. The receptors were sampled from a woman aged 55-70 years with renal cell carcinoma.

This clone was found once. The chain couples TRBV6-6 to TRBJ2-5, with D possibly TRBD1 on 6 matching bases. The last part of the DNA fits TRBJ2-7 better; the J call may be wrong. The germline CDR1 and CDR2 sequences are MNHNY and SVGAGI (reference sequence). The CDR3 has 16 residues. The CDR3 reads CASSYSLGALSYEQYF. CDR3 DNA: TGTGCCAGCAGTTACTCGCTGGGGGCACTTAGCTACGAGCAGTACTTC.

The V and J genes are TRBV6-1 and TRBJ1-1; D remains ambiguous. V was cut by 5 bases and J by 1 base, with 11 bases left in between. Looked up from germline, CDR1 is MNHNS and CDR2 is SASEGT. The CDR3 spans 14 residues. CDR3 DNA sequence: TGTGCCAGCAGTAGTCAGACGGGGAACACTGAAGCTTTCTTT. This gives the protein CASSSQTGNTEAFF.

CDR3 DNA: TGTGCCAGCAGTTCCACACAGGGGGGTCACACTGAAGCTTTCTTT. This translates into CASSSTQGGHTEAFF. This chain joins TRBV6-5 and TRBJ1-1; 8 nucleotides align to TRBD1. The CDR3 covers 15 residues. CDR1 and CDR2 (germline): MNHEY, SVGAGI. The ends lost 4 bases at V and 3 bases at J; junction bases unmatched: 7.

This clone was seen just once. V is TRBV6-6 and J is TRBJ2-7, with D possibly TRBD1 on 6 matching bases. The CDR3 spans 13 residues. Germline V lookup: CDR1 MNHNY, CDR2 SVGAGI (reference sequence). With 2 bases removed from V and 6 bases from J, the gap between germline ends came to 11 bases. CDR3 bases: TGTGCCAGCAGTTACCAACAGGGCCGCGAGCAGTACTTC. Encoded protein: CASSYQQGREQYF.

This sequence joins TRBV19 and TRBJ2-1; 8 nucleotides agree with TRBD1. In germline, CDR1 is LNHDA, CDR2 SQIVND (reference sequence). The CDR3 loop spans 15 amino acids. V lost 7 bases, J lost 6 bases, and 11 bases stayed unmatched. CDR3 DNA: TGTGCCAGTACCGAGGGGGACAGGCCGGGCAATGAGCAGTTCTTC. As protein: CASTEGDRPGNEQFF.

This clone has ten or more counts. The rearrangement uses TRBV7-9 and TRBJ2-7, with a tentative D call TRBD2 (6 bases). This CDR3 spans 12 amino acids. V lost 11 bases and J 1 base, leaving 12 bases between the germline ends. Germline CDR1 is SEHNR and CDR2 is FQNEAQ (reference sequence). The CDR3 DNA sequence: TGTGCCTCCGGGGGACGGTCCTACGAGCAGTACTTC. Protein sequence: CASGGRSYEQYF.

This chain connects TRBV11-2 to TRBJ2-5, with D perhaps matching TRBD2 (5 bases). CDR3 length: 15 amino acids. The V end was cut by 5 bases, the J end by 8 bases, with 21 bases between. The germline gives CDR1 SGHAT, CDR2 FQNNGV. Here the CDR3 reads CASSPRGQRAETQYF. The CDR3 region has the DNA TGTGCCAGCAGCCCGCGTGGGCAGAGGGCCGAAACCCAGTACTTC.

The V gene is TRBV27, the J gene TRBJ1-6, with a tentative D call TRBD1 (5 bases). In germline, CDR1 is MNHEY, CDR2 SMNVEV (reference sequence). There are 17 residues in the CDR3. Trimming removed 7 bases from V and 7 bases from J, with 23 bases in between. The CDR3 reads CASTTKWGTTINSPLHF. The CDR3 region has the DNA TGTGCCAGCACCACTAAGTGGGGGACTACAATCAATTCACCCCTCCACTTT.

A single count supports this clone. This sequence joins TRBV6-1 and TRBJ2-2; D perhaps matches TRBD1 (6 bases). This CDR3 is 12 amino acids long. V was clipped by 6 bases and J by 6 bases, with 8 bases between them. Germline V gives CDR1 MNHNS, CDR2 SASEGT. The CDR3 DNA sequence: TGTGCCAGCAGCTGGGGGCCCGGGGAGCTGTTTTTT. It yields the protein CASSWGPGELFF.

This chain joins TRBV28 and TRBJ1-6; a weak D match, TRBD1 (6 bases). The germline V gene has CDR1 MDHEN and CDR2 SYDVKM. The CDR3 runs to 17 residues. V was shortened by 4 bases and J by 4 bases, with 17 bases between the two germline ends. CDR3 DNA sequence: TGTGCCAGCAGTTCCGCGAGGGGGACAACTTATAATTCACCCCTCCACTTT. Translation gives CASSSARGTTYNSPLHF.